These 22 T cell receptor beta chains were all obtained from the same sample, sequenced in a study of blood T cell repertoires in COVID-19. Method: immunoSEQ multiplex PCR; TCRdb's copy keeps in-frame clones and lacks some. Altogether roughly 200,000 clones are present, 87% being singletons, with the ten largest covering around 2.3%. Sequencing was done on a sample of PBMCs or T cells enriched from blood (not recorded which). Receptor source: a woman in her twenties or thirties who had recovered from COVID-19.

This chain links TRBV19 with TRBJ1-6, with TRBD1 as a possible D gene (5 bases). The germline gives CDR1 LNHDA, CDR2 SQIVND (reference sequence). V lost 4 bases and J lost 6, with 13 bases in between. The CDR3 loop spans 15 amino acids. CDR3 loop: CASSTRDSRNSPLHF. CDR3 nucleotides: TGTGCCAGTAGTACGAGAGACAGTCGTAATTCACCCCTCCACTTT.

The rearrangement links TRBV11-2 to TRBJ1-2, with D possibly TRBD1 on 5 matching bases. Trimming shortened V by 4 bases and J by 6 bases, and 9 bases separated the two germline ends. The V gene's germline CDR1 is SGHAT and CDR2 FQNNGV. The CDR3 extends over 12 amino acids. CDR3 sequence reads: CASSWGLDGYTF. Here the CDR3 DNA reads TGTGCCAGCAGCTGGGGACTGGATGGCTACACCTTC.

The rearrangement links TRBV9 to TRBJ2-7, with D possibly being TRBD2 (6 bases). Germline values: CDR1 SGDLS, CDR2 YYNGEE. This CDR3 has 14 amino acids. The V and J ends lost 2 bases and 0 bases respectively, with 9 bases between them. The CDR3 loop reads CASSVDGGSYEQYF. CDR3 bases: TGTGCCAGCAGCGTGGACGGGGGCTCCTACGAGCAGTACTTC.

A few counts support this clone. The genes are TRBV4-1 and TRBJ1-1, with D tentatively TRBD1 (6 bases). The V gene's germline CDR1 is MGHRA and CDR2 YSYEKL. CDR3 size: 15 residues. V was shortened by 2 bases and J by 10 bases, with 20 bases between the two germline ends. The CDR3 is CASSQLDRNRNGAFF. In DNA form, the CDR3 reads TGCGCCAGCAGCCAACTGGACAGAAACCGTAATGGAGCTTTCTTT.

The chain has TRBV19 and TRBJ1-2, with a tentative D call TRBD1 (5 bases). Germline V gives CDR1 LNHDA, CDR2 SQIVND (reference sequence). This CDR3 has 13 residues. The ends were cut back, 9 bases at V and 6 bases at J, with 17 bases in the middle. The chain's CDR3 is CASTPRGAHGYTF. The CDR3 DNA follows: TGTGCCAGCACACCTAGGGGCGCGCATGGCTACACCTTC.

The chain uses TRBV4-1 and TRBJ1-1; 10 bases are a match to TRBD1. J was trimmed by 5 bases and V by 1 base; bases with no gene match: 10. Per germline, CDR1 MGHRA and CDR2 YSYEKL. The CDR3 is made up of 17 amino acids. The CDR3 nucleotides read TGCGCCAGCAGCCAAGGCGGGGGACCGGACAGGGGGACTGAAGCTTTCTTT. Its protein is CASSQGGGPDRGTEAFF.

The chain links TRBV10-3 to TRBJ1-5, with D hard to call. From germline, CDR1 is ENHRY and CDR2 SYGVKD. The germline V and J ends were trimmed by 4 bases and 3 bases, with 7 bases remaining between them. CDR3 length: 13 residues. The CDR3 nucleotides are TGTGCCATCAGTGGGGCACACAATCAGCCCCAGCATTTT. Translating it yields CAISGAHNQPQHF.

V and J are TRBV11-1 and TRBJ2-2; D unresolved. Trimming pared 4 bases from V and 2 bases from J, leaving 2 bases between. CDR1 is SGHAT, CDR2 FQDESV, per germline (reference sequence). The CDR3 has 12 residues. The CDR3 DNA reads TGTGCCAGCAGCTCTAACACCGGGGAGCTGTTTTTT. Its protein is CASSSNTGELFF.

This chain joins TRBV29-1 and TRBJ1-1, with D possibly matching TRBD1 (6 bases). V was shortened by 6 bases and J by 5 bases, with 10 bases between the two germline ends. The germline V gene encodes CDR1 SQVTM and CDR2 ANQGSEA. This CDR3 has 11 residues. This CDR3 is CSVGQLTEAFF. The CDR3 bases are TGCAGCGTCGGACAGTTGACTGAAGCTTTCTTT.

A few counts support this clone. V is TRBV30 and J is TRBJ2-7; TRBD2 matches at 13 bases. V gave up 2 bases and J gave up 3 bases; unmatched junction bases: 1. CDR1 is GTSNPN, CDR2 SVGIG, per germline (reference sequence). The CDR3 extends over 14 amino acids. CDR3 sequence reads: CAWSRLAGGYEQYF. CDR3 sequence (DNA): TGTGCCTGGAGTAGACTAGCGGGGGGCTACGAGCAGTACTTC.

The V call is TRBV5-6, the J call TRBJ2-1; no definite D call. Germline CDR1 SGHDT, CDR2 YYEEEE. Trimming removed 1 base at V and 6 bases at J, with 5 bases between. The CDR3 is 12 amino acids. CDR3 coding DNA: TGTGCCAGCAGCTTGATTATCAATGAGCAGTTCTTC. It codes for CASSLIINEQFF.

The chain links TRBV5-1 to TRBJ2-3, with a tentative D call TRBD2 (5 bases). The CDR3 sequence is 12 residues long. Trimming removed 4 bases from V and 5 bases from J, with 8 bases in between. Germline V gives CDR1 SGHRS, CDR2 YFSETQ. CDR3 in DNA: TGCGCCAGCAGCCCTCGGGGAGATACGCAGTATTTT. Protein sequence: CASSPRGDTQYF.

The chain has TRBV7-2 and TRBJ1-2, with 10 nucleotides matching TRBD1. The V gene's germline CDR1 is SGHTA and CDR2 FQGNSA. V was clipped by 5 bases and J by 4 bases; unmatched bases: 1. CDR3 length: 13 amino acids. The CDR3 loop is CASSRDRGYGYTF. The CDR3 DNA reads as TGTGCCAGCAGCCGGGACAGGGGCTATGGCTACACCTTC. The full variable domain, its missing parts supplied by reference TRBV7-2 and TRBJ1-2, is GAGVSQSPSNKVTEKGKDVELRCDPISGHTALYWYRQSLGQGLEFLIYFQGNSAPDKSGLPSDRFSAERTGGSVSTLTIQRTQQEDSAVYLCASSRDRGYGYTFGSGTRLTVV.

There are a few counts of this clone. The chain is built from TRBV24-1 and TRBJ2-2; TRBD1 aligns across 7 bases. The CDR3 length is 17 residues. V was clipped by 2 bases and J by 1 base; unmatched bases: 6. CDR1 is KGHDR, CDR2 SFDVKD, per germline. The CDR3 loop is CATSDSPGTENTGELFF. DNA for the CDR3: TGTGCCACCAGTGATTCCCCCGGGACAGAGAACACCGGGGAGCTGTTTTTT.

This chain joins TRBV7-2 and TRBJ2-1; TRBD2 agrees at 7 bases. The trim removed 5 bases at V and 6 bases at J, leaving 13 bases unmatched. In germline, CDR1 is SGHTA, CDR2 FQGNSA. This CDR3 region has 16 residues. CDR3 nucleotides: TGTGCCAGCAGCCCACTTCAGCGGGAATTTTTCAATGAGCAGTTCTTC. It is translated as CASSPLQREFFNEQFF.

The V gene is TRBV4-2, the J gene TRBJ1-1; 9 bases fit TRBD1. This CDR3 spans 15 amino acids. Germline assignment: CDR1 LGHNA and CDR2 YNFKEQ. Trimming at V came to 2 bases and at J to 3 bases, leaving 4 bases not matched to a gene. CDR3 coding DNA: TGTGCCAGCAGCCAAACGGGGACAGGGTACACTGAAGCTTTCTTT. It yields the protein CASSQTGTGYTEAFF.

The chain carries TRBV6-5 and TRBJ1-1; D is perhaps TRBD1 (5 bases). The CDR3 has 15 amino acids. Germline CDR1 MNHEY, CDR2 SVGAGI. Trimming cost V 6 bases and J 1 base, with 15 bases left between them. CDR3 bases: TGTGCCAGCAGACGAACAAGGGGCTGGAACACTGAAGCTTTCTTT. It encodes CASRRTRGWNTEAFF.

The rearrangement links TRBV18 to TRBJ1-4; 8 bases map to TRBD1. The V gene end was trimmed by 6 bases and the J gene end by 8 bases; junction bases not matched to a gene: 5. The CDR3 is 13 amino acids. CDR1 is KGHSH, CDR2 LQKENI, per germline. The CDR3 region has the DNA TGTGCCAGCTCCCGGGGACAGGAAGAAAAACTGTTTTTT. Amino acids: CASSRGQEEKLFF.

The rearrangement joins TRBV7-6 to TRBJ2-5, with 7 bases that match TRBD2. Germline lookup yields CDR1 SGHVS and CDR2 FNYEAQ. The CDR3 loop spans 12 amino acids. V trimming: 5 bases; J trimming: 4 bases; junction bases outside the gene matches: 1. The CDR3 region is CASSGGGETQYF. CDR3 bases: TGTGCCAGCAGCGGCGGGGGAGAGACCCAGTACTTC.

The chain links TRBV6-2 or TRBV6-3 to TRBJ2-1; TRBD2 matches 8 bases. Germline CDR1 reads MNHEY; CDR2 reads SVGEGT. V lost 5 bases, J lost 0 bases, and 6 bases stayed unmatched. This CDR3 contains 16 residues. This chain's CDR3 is CASSDPGGSSYNEQFF. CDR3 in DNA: TGTGCCAGCAGTGATCCGGGGGGGAGCTCCTACAATGAGCAGTTCTTC.

CDR3 region: CASSLVLTDQETQYF. DNA of the CDR3: TGTGCCAGCAGCTTAGTTCTAACAGACCAAGAGACCCAGTACTTC. This rearrangement joins TRBV7-9 to TRBJ2-5; no clear D. V dropped 1 base and J dropped 0 bases, with 9 bases sitting between them. The CDR3 loop spans 15 amino acids. From germline, CDR1 is SEHNR and CDR2 FQNEAQ (reference sequence).

The CDR3 protein is CASSSNTIQGGTGELFF. As DNA, the CDR3 is TGCGCCAGCAGCTCGAATACAATACAGGGGGGGACCGGGGAGCTGTTTTTT. The rearrangement uses TRBV5-1 and TRBJ2-2, with D perhaps TRBD1 (8 bases). The V gene lost 3 bases and the J gene lost 5 bases, with 20 bases spanning the gap. The CDR3 has 17 residues. Per the germline V gene, CDR1 is SGHRS and CDR2 is YFSETQ.